This T cell receptor (beta chain) was sequenced in a study of control samples from healthy donors and cancer patients. The CDR3 sequence is 14 residues long. CDR1 and CDR2 from the germline V gene are MNHEY and SVGAGI. V dropped 7 bases and J dropped 5; count of bases not matched to a gene: 10. Measured with immunoSEQ multiplex PCR; TCRdb has only the in-frame clones, and not every one. The data include under 200,000 clones; the top ten clones carry around 2%. V gene TRBV6-5 combines with J gene TRBJ1-1; 7 bases line up with TRBD1. This sequence originates from a woman under 40 in good health. Sequenced sample: blood. The CDR3 DNA is TGTGCCAGCACCAGACAGGGCGGGAATACTGAAGCTTTCTTT. Its protein is CASTRQGGNTEAFF.